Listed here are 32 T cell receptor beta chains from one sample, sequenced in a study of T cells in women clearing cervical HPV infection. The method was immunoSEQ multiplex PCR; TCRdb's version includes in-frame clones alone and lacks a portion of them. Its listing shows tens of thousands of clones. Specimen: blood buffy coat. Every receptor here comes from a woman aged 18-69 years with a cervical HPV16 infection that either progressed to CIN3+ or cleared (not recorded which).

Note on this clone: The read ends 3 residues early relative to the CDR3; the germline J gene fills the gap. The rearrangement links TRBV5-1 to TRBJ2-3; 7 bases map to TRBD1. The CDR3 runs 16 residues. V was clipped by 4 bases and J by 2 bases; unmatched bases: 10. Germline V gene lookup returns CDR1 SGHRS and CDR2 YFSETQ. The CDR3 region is CASSRQGTIPTDTQYF. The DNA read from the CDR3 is TGCGCCAGCAGCCGACAGGGTACTATTCCCACAGATACG.

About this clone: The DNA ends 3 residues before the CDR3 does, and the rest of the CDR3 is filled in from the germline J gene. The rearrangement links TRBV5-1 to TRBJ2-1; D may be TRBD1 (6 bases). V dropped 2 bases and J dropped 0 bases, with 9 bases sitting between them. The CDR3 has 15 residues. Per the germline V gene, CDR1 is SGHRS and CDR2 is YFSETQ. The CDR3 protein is CASSLMTGSYNEQFF. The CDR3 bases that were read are TGCGCCAGCAGCTTAATGACAGGCTCCTACAATGAG.

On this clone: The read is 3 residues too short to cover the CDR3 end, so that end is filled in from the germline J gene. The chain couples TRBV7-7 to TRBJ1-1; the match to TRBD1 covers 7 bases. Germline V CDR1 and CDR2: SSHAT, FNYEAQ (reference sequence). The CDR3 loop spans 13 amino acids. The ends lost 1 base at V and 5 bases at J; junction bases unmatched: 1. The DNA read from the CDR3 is TGTGCCAGCAGCTTAGACAGGGGAACTGAA. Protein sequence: CASSLDRGTE. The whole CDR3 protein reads CASSLDRGTEAFF.

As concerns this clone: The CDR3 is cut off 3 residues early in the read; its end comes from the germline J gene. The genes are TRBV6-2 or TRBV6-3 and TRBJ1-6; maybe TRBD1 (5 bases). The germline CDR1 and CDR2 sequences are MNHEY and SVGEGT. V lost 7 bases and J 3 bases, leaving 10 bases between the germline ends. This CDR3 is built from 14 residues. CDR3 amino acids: CASNGHNYNSPLHF. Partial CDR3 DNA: TGTGCCAGCAACGGACACAACTATAATTCACCC.

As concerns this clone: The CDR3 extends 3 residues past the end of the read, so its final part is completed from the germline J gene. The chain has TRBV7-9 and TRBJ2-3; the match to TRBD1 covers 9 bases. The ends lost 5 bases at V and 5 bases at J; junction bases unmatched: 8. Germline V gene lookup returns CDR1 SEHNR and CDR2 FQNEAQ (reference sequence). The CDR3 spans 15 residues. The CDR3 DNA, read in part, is TGTGCCAGCAGCCCGAGGACAGGGGCTGGAGATACG. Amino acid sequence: CASSPRTGAGDT. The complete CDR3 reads CASSPRTGAGDTQYF.

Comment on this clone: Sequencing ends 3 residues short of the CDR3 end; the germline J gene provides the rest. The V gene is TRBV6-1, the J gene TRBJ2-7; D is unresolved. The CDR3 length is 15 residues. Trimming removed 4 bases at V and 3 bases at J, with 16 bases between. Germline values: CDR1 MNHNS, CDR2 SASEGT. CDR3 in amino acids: CASSGPPHPIYEQYF. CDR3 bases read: TGTGCCAGCAGTGGCCCACCCCACCCTATCTACGAG.

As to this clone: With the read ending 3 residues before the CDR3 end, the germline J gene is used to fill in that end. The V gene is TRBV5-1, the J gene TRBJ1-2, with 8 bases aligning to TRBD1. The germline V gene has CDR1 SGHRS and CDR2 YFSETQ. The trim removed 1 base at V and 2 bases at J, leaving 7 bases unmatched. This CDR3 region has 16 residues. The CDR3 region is CASSLLQGVSNYGYTF. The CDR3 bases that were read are TGCGCCAGCAGCTTGCTACAGGGGGTCAGCAACTATGGC. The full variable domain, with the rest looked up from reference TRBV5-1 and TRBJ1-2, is KAGVTQTPRYLIKTRGQQVTLSCSPISGHRSVSWYQQTPGQGLQFLFEYFSETQRNKGNFPGRFSGRQFSNSRSEMNVSTLELGDSALYLCASSLLQGVSNYGYTFGSGTRLTVV.

The CDR3 bases that were read are TGTGCCAGCAGCGGAGGGTCCGGACCC. Encoded protein: CASSGGSGP. The whole CDR3 is CASSGGSGPLHF. The chain is built from TRBV7-2 and TRBJ1-6; D not certain. The read ends 3 residues shy of where the CDR3 ends; the end is completed using the germline J gene. The germline V gene encodes CDR1 SGHTA and CDR2 FQGNSA. There are 12 residues in the CDR3. V gave up 5 bases and J gave up 12 bases, with 11 bases separating them.

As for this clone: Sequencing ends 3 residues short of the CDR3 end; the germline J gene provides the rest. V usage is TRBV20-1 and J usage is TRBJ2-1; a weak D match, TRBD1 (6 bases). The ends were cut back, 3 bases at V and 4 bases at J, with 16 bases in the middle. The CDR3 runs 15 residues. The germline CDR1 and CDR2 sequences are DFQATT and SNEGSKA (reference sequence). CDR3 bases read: TGCAGTGCTAGTCAGGGGTTCCAACAATACAATGAG. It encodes CSASQGFQQYNE. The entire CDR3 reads CSASQGFQQYNEQFF.

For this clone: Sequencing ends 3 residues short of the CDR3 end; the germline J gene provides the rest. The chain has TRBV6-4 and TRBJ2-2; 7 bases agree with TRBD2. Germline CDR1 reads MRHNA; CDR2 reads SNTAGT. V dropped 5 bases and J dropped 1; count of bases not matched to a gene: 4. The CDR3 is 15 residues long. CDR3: CASSRGGGNTGELFF. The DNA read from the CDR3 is TGTGCCAGCAGTCGCGGCGGGGGGAACACCGGGGAG.

Partial CDR3 DNA: TGTGCCAGCAGTGACTCGTCAACTGGCACAGATACG. Translating gives CASSDSSTGTDT. The CDR3 as a whole reads CASSDSSTGTDTQYF. V gene TRBV6-4 combines with J gene TRBJ2-3; no firm D call. The read finishes 3 residues shy of the CDR3 end, and the germline J gene is used to complete it. The CDR3 consists of 15 residues. Germline V CDR1 and CDR2: MRHNA, SNTAGT. The V end was cut by 0 bases, the J end by 1 base, with 8 bases between.

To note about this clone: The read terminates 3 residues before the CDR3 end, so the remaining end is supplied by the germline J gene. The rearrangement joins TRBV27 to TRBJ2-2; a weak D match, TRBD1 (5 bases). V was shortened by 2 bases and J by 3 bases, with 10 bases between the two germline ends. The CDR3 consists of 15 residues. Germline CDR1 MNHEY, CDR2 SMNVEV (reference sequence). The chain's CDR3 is CASSLKTADTGELFF. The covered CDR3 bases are TGTGCCAGCAGTTTAAAGACAGCTGACACCGGGGAG.

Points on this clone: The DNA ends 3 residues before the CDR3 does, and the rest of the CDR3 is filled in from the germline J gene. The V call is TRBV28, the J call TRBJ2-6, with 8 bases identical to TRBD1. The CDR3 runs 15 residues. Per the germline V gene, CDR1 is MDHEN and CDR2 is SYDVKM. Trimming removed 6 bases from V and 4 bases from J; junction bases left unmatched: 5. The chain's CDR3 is CASRTGVPGANVLTF. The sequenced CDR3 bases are TGTGCCAGCAGGACAGGGGTGCCCGGGGCCAACGTC.

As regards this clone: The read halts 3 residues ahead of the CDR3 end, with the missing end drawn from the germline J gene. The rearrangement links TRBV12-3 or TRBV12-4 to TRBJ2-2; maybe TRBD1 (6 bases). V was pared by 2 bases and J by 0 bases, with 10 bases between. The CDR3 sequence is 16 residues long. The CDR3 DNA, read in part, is TGTGCCAGCAGTTTAATGGGGACACCGAACACCGGGGAG. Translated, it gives CASSLMGTPNTGE. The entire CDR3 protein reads CASSLMGTPNTGELFF.

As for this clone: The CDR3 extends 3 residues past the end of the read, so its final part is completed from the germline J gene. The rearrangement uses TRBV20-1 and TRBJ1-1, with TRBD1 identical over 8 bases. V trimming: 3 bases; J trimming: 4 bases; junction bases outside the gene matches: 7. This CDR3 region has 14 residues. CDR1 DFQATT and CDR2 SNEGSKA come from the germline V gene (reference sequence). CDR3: CSARDRVKSTEAFF. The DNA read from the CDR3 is TGCAGTGCTAGGGACAGGGTGAAAAGCACTGAA.

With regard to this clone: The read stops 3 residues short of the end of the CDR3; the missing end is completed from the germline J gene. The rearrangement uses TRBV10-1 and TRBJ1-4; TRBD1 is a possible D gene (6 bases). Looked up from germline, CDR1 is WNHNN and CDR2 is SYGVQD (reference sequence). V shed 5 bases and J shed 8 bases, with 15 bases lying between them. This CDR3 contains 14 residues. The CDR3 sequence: CASSNGQIGEKLFF. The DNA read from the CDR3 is TGCGCCAGCAGTAACGGACAGATTGGGGAAAAA.

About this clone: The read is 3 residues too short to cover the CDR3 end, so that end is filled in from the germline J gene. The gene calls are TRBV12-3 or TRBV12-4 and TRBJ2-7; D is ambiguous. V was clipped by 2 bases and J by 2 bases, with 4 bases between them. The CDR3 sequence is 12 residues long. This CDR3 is CASSLSAYEQYF. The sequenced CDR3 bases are TGTGCCAGCAGTTTATCCGCCTACGAG.

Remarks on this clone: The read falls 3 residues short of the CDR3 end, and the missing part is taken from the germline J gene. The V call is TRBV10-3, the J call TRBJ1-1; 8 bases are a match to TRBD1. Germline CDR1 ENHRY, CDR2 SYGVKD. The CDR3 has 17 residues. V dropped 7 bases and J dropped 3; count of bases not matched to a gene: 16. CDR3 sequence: CAITQDRGFNYDTEAFF. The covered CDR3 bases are TGTGCCATCACCCAAGACAGGGGTTTTAATTACGACACTGAA.

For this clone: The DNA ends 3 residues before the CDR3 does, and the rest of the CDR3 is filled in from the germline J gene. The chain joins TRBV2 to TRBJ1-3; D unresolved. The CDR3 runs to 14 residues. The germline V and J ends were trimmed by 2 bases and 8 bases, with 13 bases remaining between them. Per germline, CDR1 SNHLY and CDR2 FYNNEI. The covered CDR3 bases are TGTGCCAGCAGTGAATATGGATCCGGGGACACC. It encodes CASSEYGSGDT. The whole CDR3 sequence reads CASSEYGSGDTIYF. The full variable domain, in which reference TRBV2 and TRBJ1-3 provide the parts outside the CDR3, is EPEVTQTPSHQVTQMGQEVILRCVPISNHLYFYWYRQILGQKVEFLVSFYNNEISEKSEIFDDQFSVERPDGSNFTLKIRSTKLEDSAMYFCASSEYGSGDTIYFGEGSWLTVV.

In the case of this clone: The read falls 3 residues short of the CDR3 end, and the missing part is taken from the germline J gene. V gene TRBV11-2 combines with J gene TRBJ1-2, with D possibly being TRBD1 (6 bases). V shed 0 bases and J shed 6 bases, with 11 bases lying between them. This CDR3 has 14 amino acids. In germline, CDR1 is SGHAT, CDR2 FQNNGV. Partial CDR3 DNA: TGTGCCAGCAGCTTAGATGCAAGGACAGATGGC. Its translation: CASSLDARTDG. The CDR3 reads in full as CASSLDARTDGYTF.

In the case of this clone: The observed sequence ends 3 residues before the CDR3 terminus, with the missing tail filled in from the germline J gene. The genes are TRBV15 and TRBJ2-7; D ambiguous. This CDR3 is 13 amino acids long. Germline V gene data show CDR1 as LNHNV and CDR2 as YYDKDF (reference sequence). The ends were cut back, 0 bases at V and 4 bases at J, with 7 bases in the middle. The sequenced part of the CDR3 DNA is TGTGCCACCAGCAGAGATCCAGGATACGAG. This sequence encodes CATSRDPGYE. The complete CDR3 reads CATSRDPGYEQYF.

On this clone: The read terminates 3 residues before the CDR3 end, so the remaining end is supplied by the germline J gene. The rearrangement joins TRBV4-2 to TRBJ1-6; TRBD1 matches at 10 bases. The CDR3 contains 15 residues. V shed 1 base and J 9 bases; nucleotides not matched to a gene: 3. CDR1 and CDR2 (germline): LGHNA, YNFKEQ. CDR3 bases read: TGTGCCAGCAGCCAAGGGGGACAGGGGAGTTCACCC. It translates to CASSQGGQGSSP. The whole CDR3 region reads CASSQGGQGSSPLHF.

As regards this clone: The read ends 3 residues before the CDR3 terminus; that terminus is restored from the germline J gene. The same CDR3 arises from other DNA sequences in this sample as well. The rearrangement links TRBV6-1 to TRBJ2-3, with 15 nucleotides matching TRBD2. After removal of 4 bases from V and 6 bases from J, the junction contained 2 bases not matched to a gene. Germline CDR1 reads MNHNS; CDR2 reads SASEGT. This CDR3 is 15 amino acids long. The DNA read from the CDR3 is TGTGCCAGCAGTGGGACTAGCGGGGGGGCTGATACG. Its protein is CASSGTSGGADT. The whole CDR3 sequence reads CASSGTSGGADTQYF.

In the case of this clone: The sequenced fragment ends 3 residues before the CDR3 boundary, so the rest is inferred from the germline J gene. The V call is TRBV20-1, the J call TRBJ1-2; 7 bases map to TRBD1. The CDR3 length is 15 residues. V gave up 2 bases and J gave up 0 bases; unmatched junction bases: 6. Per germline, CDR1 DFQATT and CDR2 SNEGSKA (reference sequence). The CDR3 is CSARQTGTANYGYTF. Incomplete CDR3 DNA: TGCAGTGCTAGACAGACAGGGACGGCTAACTATGGC.

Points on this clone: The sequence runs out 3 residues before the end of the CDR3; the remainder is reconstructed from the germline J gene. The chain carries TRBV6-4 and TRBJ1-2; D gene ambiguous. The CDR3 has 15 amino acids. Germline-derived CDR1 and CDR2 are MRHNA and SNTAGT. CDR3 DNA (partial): TGTGCCAGCAGCCCCTCTCTCGACGGCCCTAGGAGC. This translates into CASSPSLDGPRS. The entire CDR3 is CASSPSLDGPRSYTF.

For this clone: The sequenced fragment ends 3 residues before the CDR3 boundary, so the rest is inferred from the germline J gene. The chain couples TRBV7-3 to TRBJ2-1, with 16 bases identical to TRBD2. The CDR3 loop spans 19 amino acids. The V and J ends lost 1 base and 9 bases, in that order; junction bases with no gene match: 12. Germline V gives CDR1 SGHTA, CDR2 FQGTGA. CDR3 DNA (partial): TGTGCCAGCAGCTTAATAAGAGGGACTAGCGGGGGGGCCTCTGGTGAG. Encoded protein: CASSLIRGTSGGASGE. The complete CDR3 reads CASSLIRGTSGGASGEQFF.

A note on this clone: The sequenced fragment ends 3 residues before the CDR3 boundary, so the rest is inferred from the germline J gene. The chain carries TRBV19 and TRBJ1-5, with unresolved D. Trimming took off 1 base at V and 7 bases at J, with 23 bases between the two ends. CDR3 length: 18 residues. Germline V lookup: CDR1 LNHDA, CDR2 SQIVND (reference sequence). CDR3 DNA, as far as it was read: TGTGCCAGTAGTATAGTCGAGTTCCGGGTGGCCCCTGGACAGCCC. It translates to CASSIVEFRVAPGQP. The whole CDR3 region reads CASSIVEFRVAPGQPQHF.

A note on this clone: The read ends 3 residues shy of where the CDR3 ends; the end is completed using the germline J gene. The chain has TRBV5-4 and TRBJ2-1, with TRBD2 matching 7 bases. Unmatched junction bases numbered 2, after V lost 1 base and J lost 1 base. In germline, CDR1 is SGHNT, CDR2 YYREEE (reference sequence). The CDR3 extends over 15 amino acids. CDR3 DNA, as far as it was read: TGTGCCAGCAGCTTGAGCGGGGATTCCTACAATGAG. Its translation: CASSLSGDSYNE. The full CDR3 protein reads CASSLSGDSYNEQFF.

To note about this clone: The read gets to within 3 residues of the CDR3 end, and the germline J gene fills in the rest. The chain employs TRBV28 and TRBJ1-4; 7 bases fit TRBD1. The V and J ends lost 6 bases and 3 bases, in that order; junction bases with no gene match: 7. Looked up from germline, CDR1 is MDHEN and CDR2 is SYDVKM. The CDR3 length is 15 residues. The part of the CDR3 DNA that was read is TGTGCCAGCAGCCCAACAGGGGTGCCTAATGAAAAA. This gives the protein CASSPTGVPNEK. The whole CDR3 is CASSPTGVPNEKLFF.

The CDR3 is CASSLGLGTYNEQFF. The CDR3 DNA, read in part, is TGTGCCAGTAGTCTTGGACTAGGGACCTACAATGAG. The chain has TRBV19 and TRBJ2-1; 7 bases are shared with TRBD2. The read terminates 3 residues ahead of where the CDR3 ends, so the germline J gene completes it. Germline V gene sequence: CDR1 LNHDA, CDR2 SQIVND (reference sequence). The CDR3 extends over 15 amino acids. The V and J ends lost 5 bases and 2 bases, in that order; junction bases with no gene match: 6. Full variable domain (outside the CDR3, taken from reference TRBV19 and TRBJ2-1): DGGITQSPKYLFRKEGQNVTLSCEQNLNHDAMYWYRQDPGQGLRLIYYSQIVNDFQKGDIAEGYSVSREKKESFPLTVTSAQKNPTAFYLCASSLGLGTYNEQFFGPGTRLTVL.

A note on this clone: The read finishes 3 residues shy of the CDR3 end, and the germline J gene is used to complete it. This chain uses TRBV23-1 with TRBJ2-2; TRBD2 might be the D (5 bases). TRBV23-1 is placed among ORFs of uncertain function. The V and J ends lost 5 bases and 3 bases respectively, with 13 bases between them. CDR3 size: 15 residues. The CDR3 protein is CASSTPTTDTGELFF. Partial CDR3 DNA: TGCGCCAGCAGTACCCCGACTACCGACACCGGGGAG.

The covered CDR3 bases are TGCGCCAGCAGCGCCATTAGCGGGCCGGGCGGCAATGAG. Its translation is CASSAISGPGGNE. In full, the CDR3 is CASSAISGPGGNEQFF. The rearrangement joins TRBV5-1 to TRBJ2-1, with TRBD2 matching over 7 bases. Read coverage stops 3 residues before the CDR3 terminus; the germline J gene supplies the remainder. With 4 bases clipped from V and 6 bases from J, the junction kept 13 bases outside the gene matches. Per the germline V gene, CDR1 is SGHRS and CDR2 is YFSETQ. The CDR3 sequence is 16 residues long.